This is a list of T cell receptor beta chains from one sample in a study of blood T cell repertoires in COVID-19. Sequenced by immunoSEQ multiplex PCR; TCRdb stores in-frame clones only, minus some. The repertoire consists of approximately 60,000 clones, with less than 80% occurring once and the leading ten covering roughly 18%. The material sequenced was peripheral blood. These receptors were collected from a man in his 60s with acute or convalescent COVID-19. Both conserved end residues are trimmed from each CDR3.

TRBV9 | ASSVEGRGGTGELF
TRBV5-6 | ASSLDRTASSYNSPLH
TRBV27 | ASSSTSAALGELF
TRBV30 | ATATGAVDEQY
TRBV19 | ASSILNSNQPQH
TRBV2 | ASSGRGQNTEAF
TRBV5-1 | ASSLRTGGGNTEAF
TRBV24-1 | ATSDPKDSLGGGYT
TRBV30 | ACQDRAGYGYT
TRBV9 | ASSVVLAGVETQY
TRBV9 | ASSPMGLDVGVETQY
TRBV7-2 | ASSLAGLSTDTQY